The rows below give T cell receptor beta chains drawn from one sample of a study of graft-versus-host responses after intestinal transplantation. The assay was immunoSEQ multiplex PCR, and TCRdb's table has in-frame clones only and misses some. The repertoire holds under 150,000 clones, with roughly 92% as singletons. These receptors are not linked to any known antigen. The sequencing here drew on unstimulated CD4+ T cells sorted from spleen or lymph node cells, taken before intestinal transplant. Source of these receptors: a human donor who received an intestinal transplant. The CDR3 runs from the conserved cysteine through the conserved F or W. D genes are given only for firm matches. The size entry is marked missing in some rows and otherwise reads once, few, many or a size class.

V gene	clone size	D gene	J gene	CDR3 DNA	CDR3 protein
TRBV5-1	-	-	TRBJ1-6	TGCGCCAGCAGCTCCTACACACAGGGAAGTCGGTCACCCCTCCACTTT	CASSSYTQGSRSPLHF
TRBV13	once	-	TRBJ2-4	TGTGCCAGCAGCCAACTATCCGGGAAAAACATTCAGTACTTC	CASSQLSGKNIQYF
TRBV7-9	-	-	TRBJ2-7	TGTGCCAGCAGCCGGATAGGGGACCAGCCGTCCTACGAGCAGTACTTC	CASSRIGDQPSYEQYF
TRBV4-1	-	-	TRBJ1-1	TGCGCCAGCAGCCAAGCCATCGTTCTAGGCGCGGTGAACACTGAAGCTTTCTTT	CASSQAIVLGAVNTEAFF
TRBV19	-	TRBD1	TRBJ1-1	TGTGCCAGTAGGACTTGGGGGACAGCGAACACTGAAGCTTTCTTT	CASRTWGTANTEAFF
TRBV29-1	-	-	TRBJ1-1	TGCAGCGTCAGGCAATGGGCGACAGGGAACACTGAAGCTTTCTTT	CSVRQWATGNTEAFF
TRBV5-1	-	-	TRBJ1-1	TGCGCCAGCAGCTTGGAACTCAGGAGGGGCACTGAAGCTTTCTTT	CASSLELRRGTEAFF
TRBV7-2	-	-	TRBJ1-2	TGTGCCAGCAGCTTAGCGTCAGCCACGAGGGGCTACACCTTC	CASSLASATRGYTF
TRBV21-1	-	-	TRBJ1-2	TGTGCCAGCAGCAAAGCGTTGGGTGGGCAGCGACCTTGGGACTACACCTTC	CASSKALGGQRPWDYTF
TRBV13	-	-	TRBJ2-3	TGTGCCAGCAGCCTAAGCCTTTCAGATACGCAGTATTTT	CASSLSLSDTQYF
TRBV19	-	-	TRBJ1-3	TGTGCCAGTAGTATATCGCGAGGCTCTGGAAACACCATATATTTT	CASSISRGSGNTIYF
TRBV4-1	-	-	TRBJ2-2	TGCGCCAGCAGCCAAGTAGGTGGGGGCCCTCTCCCCGGGGAGCTGTTTTTT	CASSQVGGGPLPGELFF
TRBV7-9	-	-	TRBJ1-6	TGTGCCAGCAGCTTACCGGTTGAGAGTTCACCCCTCCACTTT	CASSLPVESSPLHF
TRBV11-1	-	TRBD2	TRBJ2-5	TGTGCCAGCAGCTTACAGGGAGGGGAGACCCAGTACTTC	CASSLQGGETQYF
TRBV19	-	-	TRBJ1-1	TGTGCCAGTAGTATAGCTTTCGGGCGGCAAACTGAAGCTTTCTTT	CASSIAFGRQTEAFF
TRBV2	-	-	TRBJ2-7	TGTGCCAGCAGGATCCGGGAGCAGTACTTC	CASRIREQYF
TRBV4-1	-	-	TRBJ2-5	TGCGCCAGCAGCCCATCCAATCGCAGAGCCCAAGAGACCCAGTACTTC	CASSPSNRRAQETQYF
TRBV18	-	TRBD1	TRBJ1-3	TGTGCCGGCTCACCCCGGGACAGGAGAGGCTCTGGAAACACCATATATTTT	CAGSPRDRRGSGNTIYF
TRBV7-9	few	-	TRBJ1-4	TGTGCCAGCAGCTTTAACAGTCATAATGAAAAACTGTTTTTT	CASSFNSHNEKLFF
TRBV2	once	TRBD1	TRBJ1-1	TGTGCCAGCAGTGACCGGGACAGTGACACTGAAGCTTTCTTT	CASSDRDSDTEAFF
TRBV9	-	TRBD1	TRBJ2-7	TGTGCCAGCAGCCCCACCGGGCAGGGGGAGGAGCAGTACTTC	CASSPTGQGEEQYF
TRBV11-2	-	TRBD1	TRBJ1-2	TGTGCCAGCAGCAAGGACAGGAACTCCTATGGCTACACCTTC	CASSKDRNSYGYTF
TRBV30	-	-	TRBJ1-3	TGTGCCTGGAGTGTAAGGCCAGGAAACACCATATATTTT	CAWSVRPGNTIYF
TRBV27	-	TRBD1	TRBJ1-3	TGTGCCAGTATGAGACAGGGAGTTTCTGGAAACACCATATATTTT	CASMRQGVSGNTIYF
TRBV11-1	once	-	TRBJ2-2	TGTGCCAGCAGCTTTAGATCGAACACCGGGGAGCTGTTTTTT	CASSFRSNTGELFF
TRBV7-9	-	TRBD1	TRBJ2-3	TGTGCCAGCAGCCTACAGGGGAAAGATACGCAGTATTTT	CASSLQGKDTQYF
TRBV7-8	-	-	TRBJ2-3	TGTGCCAGCAGCTCGCGGGGAGCCCCACAAAATACGCAGTATTTT	CASSSRGAPQNTQYF
TRBV14	-	TRBD1	TRBJ1-2	TGTGCCAGCAGCGCGGGACAGGCCCGCTATGGCTACACCTTC	CASSAGQARYGYTF
TRBV18	once	-	TRBJ1-3	TGTGCCAGCTCACTCGATCCCTCAGGGACTGGAAACACCATATATTTT	CASSLDPSGTGNTIYF
TRBV6-5	-	TRBD1	TRBJ1-2	TGTGCCAGCAGGTTGGGACAGGGATTAGGCTACACCTTC	CASRLGQGLGYTF
TRBV5-1	-	-	TRBJ2-1	TGCGCCAGCAGCCTCCGGGACGGCGCGCGAGAGCAGTTCTTC	CASSLRDGAREQFF
TRBV6-6	-	TRBD2	TRBJ2-5	TGTGCCAGCAGTTTAGGAGCGGGAGTAAAAGAGACCCAGTACTTC	CASSLGAGVKETQYF
TRBV6-6	-	-	TRBJ1-3	TGTGCCAGCAGTCATAGCCCGGGGGGCTCTGGAAACACCATATATTTT	CASSHSPGGSGNTIYF
TRBV19	-	-	TRBJ2-5	TGTGCCACCAGTGGACCAGGGGACGAAGAGACCCAGTACTTC	CATSGPGDEETQYF
TRBV11-1	-	TRBD1	TRBJ2-5	TGTGCCAGCAGCCCTTCCTTTAGGGACAGGGGCCAAGAGACCCAGTACTTC	CASSPSFRDRGQETQYF
TRBV9	-	-	TRBJ1-2	TGTGCCAGCAGCTCTAAGGTCTATGGCTACACCTTC	CASSSKVYGYTF
TRBV19	-	-	TRBJ1-5	TGTGCCAGTAGTATAAAGCTACAGCTGAATCAGCCCCAGCATTTT	CASSIKLQLNQPQHF
TRBV14	-	-	TRBJ1-1	TGTGCCAGCAGCGCCGGTCCTCTGAACACTGAAGCTTTCTTT	CASSAGPLNTEAFF
TRBV4-1	-	-	TRBJ2-3	TGCGCCAGCAGCCGCATAGGGAGCACAGATACGCAGTATTTT	CASSRIGSTDTQYF
TRBV5-6	-	-	TRBJ2-7	TGTGCCAGCAGCTTGGACAGTTTCAGGAGGGCCCACTACGAGCAGTACTTC	CASSLDSFRRAHYEQYF
TRBV5-8	-	TRBD1	TRBJ2-1	TGTGCCAGCAGTAAGGGACAGGGTAATGTTGAGCAGTTCTTC	CASSKGQGNVEQFF
TRBV10-3	-	TRBD1	TRBJ2-5	TGTGCCATCAGTGAGTCGGCCACAGGGGGCTCGGAGACCCAGTACTTC	CAISESATGGSETQYF
TRBV5-1	-	-	TRBJ1-1	TGCGCCAGCAGCCCCCGGGGAACAGGGAACACTGAAGCTTTCTTT	CASSPRGTGNTEAFF
TRBV15	-	-	TRBJ1-6	TGTGCCACCAGCAAAGTAGGGAATTCACCCCTCCACTTT	CATSKVGNSPLHF
TRBV7-2	-	-	TRBJ1-2	TGTGCCAGCAGTTCACGGTCCCCCATCGTAGCCTTC	CASSSRSPIVAF
TRBV27	-	-	TRBJ2-7	TGTGCCAGCAGTTCGCTTGGGGGGTCCTACGAGCAGTACTTC	CASSSLGGSYEQYF
TRBV29-1	-	-	TRBJ2-1	TGCAGCGTTGTTCCGTCCTACAATGAGCAGTTCTTC	CSVVPSYNEQFF
TRBV10-3	once	TRBD1	TRBJ1-1	TGTGCCATCAGGGACAGGGTTGCGAACACTGAAGCTTTCTTT	CAIRDRVANTEAFF
TRBV29-1	-	TRBD1	TRBJ1-1	TGCAGCGTTGGGGCAGGGGGATTAAGAACTGAAGCTTTCTTT	CSVGAGGLRTEAFF
TRBV9	-	TRBD1	TRBJ2-1	TGTGCCAGCAGCGTAGCTCCGACAGGGACAGGGCTTTGGAATGAGCAGTTCTTC	CASSVAPTGTGLWNEQFF
TRBV4-2	once	-	TRBJ2-3	TGTGCCAGCAGCCAAGAAGATACGCAGTATTTT	CASSQEDTQYF
TRBV2	-	-	TRBJ2-1	TGTGCCAGCAGTGAAACCGTTAGACGGTCCTACAATGAGCAGTTCTTC	CASSETVRRSYNEQFF
TRBV5-4	-	-	TRBJ1-6	TGTGCCAGCAGCTTGGAGCAGGCGCCAAATTCACCCCTCCACTTT	CASSLEQAPNSPLHF